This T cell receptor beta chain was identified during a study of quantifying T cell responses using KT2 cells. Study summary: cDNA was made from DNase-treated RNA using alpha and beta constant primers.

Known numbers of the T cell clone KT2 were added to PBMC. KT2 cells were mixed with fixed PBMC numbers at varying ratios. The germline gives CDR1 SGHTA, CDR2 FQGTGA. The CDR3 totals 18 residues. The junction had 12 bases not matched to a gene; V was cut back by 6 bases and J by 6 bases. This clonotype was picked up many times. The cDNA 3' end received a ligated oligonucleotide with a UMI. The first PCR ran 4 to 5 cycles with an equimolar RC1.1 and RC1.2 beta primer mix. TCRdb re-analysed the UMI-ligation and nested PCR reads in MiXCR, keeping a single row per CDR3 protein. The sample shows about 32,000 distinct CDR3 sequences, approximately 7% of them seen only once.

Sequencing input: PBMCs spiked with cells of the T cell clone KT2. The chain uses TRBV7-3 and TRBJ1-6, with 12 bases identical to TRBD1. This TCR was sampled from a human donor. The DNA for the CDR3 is TGTGCCAGCAGTTCTACGGGACAGGGGGCCGAGGGTAATTCACCCCTCCACTTT. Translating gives CASSSTGQGAEGNSPLHF. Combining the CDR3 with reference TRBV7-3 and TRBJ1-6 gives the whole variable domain GAGVSQTPSNKVTEKGKYVELRCDPISGHTALYWYRQSLGQGPEFLIYFQGTGAADDSGLPNDRFFAVRPEGSVSTLKIQRTERGDSAVYLCASSSTGQGAEGNSPLHFGNGTRLTVT.